The present T cell receptor (beta chain) was sequenced within a study of cytomegalovirus exposure and HLA in healthy donors. Overall study findings and caveats: Presence/absence analyses treated sequencing depth as roughly uniform across donors. Sequencing likely produced, as an artifact, a cluster of highly shared sequence variants. Specific recognition of CMV antigens was confirmed in vitro for a few chains (all CMV-associated). In most subjects, TCR beta sequences reportedly gave accurate predictions of HLA-A and HLA-B alleles.

The count of this clone is one. Antigen: not known. The PCR had 60 Vbeta and 13 Jbeta primers. Data came from immunoSEQ multiplex PCR; TCRdb stores just in-frame clones and leaves some out. The sample has fewer than 250,000 clones, approximately 87% seen once; the top ten hold 1.3%. The receptor's source is a human donor in good health. The sample was PBMCs.

As DNA, the CDR3 is TGTGCCAGCAGTTACTCCTACGGAGGGATCTATGGCTACACCTTC. Translating gives CASSYSYGGIYGYTF. The chain uses TRBV6-5 and TRBJ1-2; D unresolved. This CDR3 is 15 amino acids long. Germline V gene sequence: CDR1 MNHEY, CDR2 SVGAGI. V shed 0 bases and J shed 4 bases, with 12 bases lying between them.